These 9 T cell receptor beta chains were sequenced from one sample in a study of T cells in localized non-small cell lung cancer. Libraries were prepared by immunoSEQ multiplex PCR; TCRdb keeps only in-frame clonotypes and omits some of them. The sample lists fewer than 25,000 clones, roughly nine tenths occurring once. Material: peripheral blood, obtained before any cancer treatment. Source of these receptors: a male donor at least 60 years old with stage I lung adenocarcinoma.

The chain joins TRBV6-1 to TRBJ2-7; TRBD1 matches 8 bases. The germline gives CDR1 MNHNS, CDR2 SASEGT. V trimming: 4 bases; J trimming: 2 bases; junction bases outside the gene matches: 4. This CDR3 region has 14 residues. The CDR3 DNA follows: TGTGCCAGCAGTGGCGGACAGGGCCCCTACGAGCAGTACTTC. Translating gives CASSGGQGPYEQYF.

The rearrangement uses TRBV28 and TRBJ1-1; D gene ambiguous. The V gene lost 7 bases and the J gene lost 1 base, with 19 bases spanning the gap. CDR3 length: 16 amino acids. The germline V gene encodes CDR1 MDHEN and CDR2 SYDVKM. CDR3 residues: CASIPGSLEGNTEAFF. The CDR3 DNA reads TGTGCCAGCATCCCGGGGAGCCTAGAAGGGAACACTGAAGCTTTCTTT.

The rearrangement joins TRBV18 to TRBJ2-2; a weak D match, TRBD2 (6 bases). Trimming stripped 0 bases from V and 4 bases from J, with 9 bases between. Germline CDR1 reads KGHSH; CDR2 reads LQKENI. The CDR3 runs to 15 residues. CDR3 DNA sequence: TGTGCCAGCTCACCACCCCAGGGAGGCACCGGGGAGCTGTTTTTT. It is translated as CASSPPQGGTGELFF.

V usage is TRBV18 and J usage is TRBJ2-2; 9 bases fit TRBD1. J was trimmed by 4 bases and V by 3 bases; bases with no gene match: 6. The CDR3 has 16 residues. CDR1 and CDR2 (germline): KGHSH, LQKENI. Here the CDR3 reads CASSPPGQGSTGELFF. In DNA form, the CDR3 reads TGTGCCAGCTCACCGCCGGGACAGGGCTCCACCGGGGAGCTGTTTTTT.

This chain uses TRBV5-1 with TRBJ2-5; 11 positions match TRBD2. The length of the CDR3 is 16 residues. Per the germline V gene, CDR1 is SGHRS and CDR2 is YFSETQ. J lost 4 bases, V lost 3 bases, and 8 bases had no gene match. The CDR3: CASSSSGTSGGETQYF. The DNA for the CDR3 is TGCGCCAGCAGCTCCAGCGGGACTAGCGGCGGAGAGACCCAGTACTTC.

This chain connects TRBV9 to TRBJ2-3; 7 positions match TRBD2. Germline V CDR1 and CDR2: SGDLS, YYNGEE. This CDR3 spans 16 amino acids. V shed 4 bases, J shed 2 bases, and the junction held 10 bases outside the gene matches. CDR3 in DNA: TGTGCCAGCAGCCCTGGCCGGGGACTATCCACAGATACGCAGTATTTT. It encodes CASSPGRGLSTDTQYF.

The chain combines TRBV7-2 with TRBJ1-5, with TRBD1 as a possible D gene (5 bases). Trimming pared 5 bases from V and 7 bases from J, leaving 21 bases between. The CDR3 is 16 residues long. From germline, CDR1 is SGHTA and CDR2 FQGNSA. The CDR3 sequence: CASSVGAGRQHQPQHF. CDR3 coding DNA: TGTGCCAGCAGCGTTGGGGCGGGGAGACAGCACCAGCCCCAGCATTTT.

The chain combines TRBV7-2 with TRBJ1-4; no definite D call. There are 15 residues in the CDR3. Trimming cost V 0 bases and J 5 bases, with 10 bases left between them. CDR1 SGHTA and CDR2 FQGNSA come from the germline V gene. The CDR3 loop reads CASSLAFRTNEKLFF. The CDR3 bases are TGTGCCAGCAGCTTAGCGTTCAGGACCAATGAAAAACTGTTTTTT.

The J gene is TRBJ2-5, the V gene TRBV6-1, with TRBD1 matching 8 bases. There are 15 residues in the CDR3. V lost 6 bases and J lost 5; bases outside the gene matches: 11. CDR1 and CDR2 from the germline V gene are MNHNS and SASEGT. The CDR3, as DNA: TGTGCCAGCAGGGCCTCGACAGGGGTGGTGGAGACCCAGTACTTC. Translated: CASRASTGVVETQYF.